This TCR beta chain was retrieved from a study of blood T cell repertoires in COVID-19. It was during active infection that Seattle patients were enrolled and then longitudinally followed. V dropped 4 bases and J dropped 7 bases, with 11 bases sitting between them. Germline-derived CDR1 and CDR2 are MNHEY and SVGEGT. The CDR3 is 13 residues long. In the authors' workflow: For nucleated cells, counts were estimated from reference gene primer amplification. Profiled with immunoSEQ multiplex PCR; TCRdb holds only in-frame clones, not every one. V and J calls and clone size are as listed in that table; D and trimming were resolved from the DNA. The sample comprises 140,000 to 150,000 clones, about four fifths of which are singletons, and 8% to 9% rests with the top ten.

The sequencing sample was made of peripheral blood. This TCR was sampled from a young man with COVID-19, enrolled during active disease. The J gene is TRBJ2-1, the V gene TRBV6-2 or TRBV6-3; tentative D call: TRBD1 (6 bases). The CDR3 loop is CASSSQQGNEQFF. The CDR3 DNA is TGTGCCAGCAGTTCACAACAGGGTAATGAGCAGTTCTTC.